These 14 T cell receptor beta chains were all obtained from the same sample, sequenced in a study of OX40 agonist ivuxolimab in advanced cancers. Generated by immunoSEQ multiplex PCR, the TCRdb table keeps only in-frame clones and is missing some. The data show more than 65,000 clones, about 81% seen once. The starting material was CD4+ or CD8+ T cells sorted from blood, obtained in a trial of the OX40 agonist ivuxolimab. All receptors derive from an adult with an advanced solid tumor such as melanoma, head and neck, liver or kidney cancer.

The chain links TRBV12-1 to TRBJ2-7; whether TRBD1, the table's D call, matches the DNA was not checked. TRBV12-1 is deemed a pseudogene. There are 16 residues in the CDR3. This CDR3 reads CASSSHQGVPSYEQYF. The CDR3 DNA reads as TGTGCCAGCAGCTCTCATCAGGGGGTTCCTTCCTACGAGCAGTACTTC.

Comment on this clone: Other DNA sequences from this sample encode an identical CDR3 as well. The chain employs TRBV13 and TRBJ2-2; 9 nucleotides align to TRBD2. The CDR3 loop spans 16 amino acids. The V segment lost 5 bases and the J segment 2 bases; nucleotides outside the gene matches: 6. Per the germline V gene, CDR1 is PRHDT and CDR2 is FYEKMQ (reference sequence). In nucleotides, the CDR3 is TGTGCCAGCAGCGCGGGACTAGCAGGAAACACCGGGGAGCTGTTTTTT. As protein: CASSAGLAGNTGELFF.

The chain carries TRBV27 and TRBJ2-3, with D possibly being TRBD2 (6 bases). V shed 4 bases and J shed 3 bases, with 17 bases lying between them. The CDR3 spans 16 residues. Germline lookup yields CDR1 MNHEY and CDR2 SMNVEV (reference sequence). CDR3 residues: CASSSLGGWLTDTQYF. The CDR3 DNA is TGTGCCAGCAGTTCCCTCGGGGGATGGTTGACAGATACGCAGTATTTT.

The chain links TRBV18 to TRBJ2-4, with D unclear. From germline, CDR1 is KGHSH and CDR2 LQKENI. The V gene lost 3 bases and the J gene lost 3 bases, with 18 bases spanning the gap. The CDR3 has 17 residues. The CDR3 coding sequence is TGTGCCAGCTCACCTTTAATCGCGGTGGGCGTCAAAAACATTCAGTACTTC. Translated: CASSPLIAVGVKNIQYF.

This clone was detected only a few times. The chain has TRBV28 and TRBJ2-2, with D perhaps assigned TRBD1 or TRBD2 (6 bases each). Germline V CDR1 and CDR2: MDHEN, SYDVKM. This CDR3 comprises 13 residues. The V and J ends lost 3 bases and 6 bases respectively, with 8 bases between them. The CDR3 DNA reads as TGTGCCAGCAGTTTTAGGGGGGCCGGGGAGCTGTTTTTT. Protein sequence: CASSFRGAGELFF. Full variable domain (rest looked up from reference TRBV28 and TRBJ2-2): DVKVTQSSRYLVKRTGEKVFLECVQDMDHENMFWYRQDPGLGLRLIYFSYDVKMKEKGDIPEGYSVSREKKERFSLILESASTNQTSMYLCASSFRGAGELFFGEGSRLTVL.

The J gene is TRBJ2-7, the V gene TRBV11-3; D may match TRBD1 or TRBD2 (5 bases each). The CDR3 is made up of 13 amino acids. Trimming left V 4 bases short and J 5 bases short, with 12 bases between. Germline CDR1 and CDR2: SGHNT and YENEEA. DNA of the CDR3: TGTGCCAGCAGCTCCGAGGGACGGGACGAGCAGTACTTC. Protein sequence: CASSSEGRDEQYF. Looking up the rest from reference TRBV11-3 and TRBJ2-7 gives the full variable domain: EAGVVQSPRYKIIEKKQPVAFWCNPISGHNTLYWYLQNLGQGPELLIRYENEEAVDDSQLPKDRFSAERLKGVDSTLKIQPAELGDSAVYLCASSSEGRDEQYFGPGTRLTVT.

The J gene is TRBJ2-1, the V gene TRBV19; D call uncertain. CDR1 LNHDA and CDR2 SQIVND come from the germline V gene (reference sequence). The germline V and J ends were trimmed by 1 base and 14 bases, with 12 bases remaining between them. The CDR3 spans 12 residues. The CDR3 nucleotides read TGTGCCAGTAGTATAGTACCCACCGAGAAGTTCTTC. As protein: CASSIVPTEKFF. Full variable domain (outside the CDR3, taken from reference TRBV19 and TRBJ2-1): DGGITQSPKYLFRKEGQNVTLSCEQNLNHDAMYWYRQDPGQGLRLIYYSQIVNDFQKGDIAEGYSVSREKKESFPLTVTSAQKNPTAFYLCASSIVPTEKFFGPGTRLTVL.

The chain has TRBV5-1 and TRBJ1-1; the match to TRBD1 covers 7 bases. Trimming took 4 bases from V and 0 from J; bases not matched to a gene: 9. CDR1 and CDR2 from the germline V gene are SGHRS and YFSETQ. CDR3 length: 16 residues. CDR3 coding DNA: TGCGCCAGCAGCACACTAATGGGACAGATGAACACTGAAGCTTTCTTT. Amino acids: CASSTLMGQMNTEAFF.

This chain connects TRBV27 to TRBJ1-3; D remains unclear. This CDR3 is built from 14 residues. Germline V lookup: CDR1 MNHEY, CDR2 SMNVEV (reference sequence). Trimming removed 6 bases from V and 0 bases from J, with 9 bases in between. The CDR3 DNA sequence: TGTGCCAGCAGGGACCCGAACTCTGGAAACACCATATATTTT. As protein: CASRDPNSGNTIYF.

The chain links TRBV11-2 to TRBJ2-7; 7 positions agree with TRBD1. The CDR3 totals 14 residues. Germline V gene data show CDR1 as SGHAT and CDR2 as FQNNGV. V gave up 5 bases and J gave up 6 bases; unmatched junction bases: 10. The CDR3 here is CASSTGDLSIEQYF. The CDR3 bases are TGTGCCAGCAGCACAGGGGACCTTAGTATCGAGCAGTACTTC.

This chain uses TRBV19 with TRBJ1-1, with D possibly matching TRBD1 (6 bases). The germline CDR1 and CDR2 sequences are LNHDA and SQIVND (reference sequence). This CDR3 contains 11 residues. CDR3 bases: TGTACCCTAGACAGGTTCCGGGAAGCTTTCTTT. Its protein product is CTLDRFREAFF.

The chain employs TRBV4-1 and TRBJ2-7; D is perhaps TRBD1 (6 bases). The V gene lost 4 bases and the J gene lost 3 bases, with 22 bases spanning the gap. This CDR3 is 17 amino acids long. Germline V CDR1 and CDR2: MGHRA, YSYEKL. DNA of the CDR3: TGCGCCAGCAGCCCCAAGACCTTACAGGGTGTGGGCTACGAGCAGTACTTC. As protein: CASSPKTLQGVGYEQYF.

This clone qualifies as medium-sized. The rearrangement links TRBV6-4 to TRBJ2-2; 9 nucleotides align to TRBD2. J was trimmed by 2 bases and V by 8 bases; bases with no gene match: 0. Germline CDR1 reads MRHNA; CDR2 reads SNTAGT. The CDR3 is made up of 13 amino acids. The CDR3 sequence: CASGTSNTGELFF. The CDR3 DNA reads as TGTGCCAGCGGGACTAGCAACACCGGGGAGCTGTTTTTT.

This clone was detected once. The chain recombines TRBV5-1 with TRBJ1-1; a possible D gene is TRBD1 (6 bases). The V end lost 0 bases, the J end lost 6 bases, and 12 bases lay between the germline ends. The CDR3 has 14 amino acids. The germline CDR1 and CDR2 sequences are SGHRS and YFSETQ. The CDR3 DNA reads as TGCGCCAGCAGCTTGGCCGTACAGGGCTCTGAAGCTTTCTTT. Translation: CASSLAVQGSEAFF.